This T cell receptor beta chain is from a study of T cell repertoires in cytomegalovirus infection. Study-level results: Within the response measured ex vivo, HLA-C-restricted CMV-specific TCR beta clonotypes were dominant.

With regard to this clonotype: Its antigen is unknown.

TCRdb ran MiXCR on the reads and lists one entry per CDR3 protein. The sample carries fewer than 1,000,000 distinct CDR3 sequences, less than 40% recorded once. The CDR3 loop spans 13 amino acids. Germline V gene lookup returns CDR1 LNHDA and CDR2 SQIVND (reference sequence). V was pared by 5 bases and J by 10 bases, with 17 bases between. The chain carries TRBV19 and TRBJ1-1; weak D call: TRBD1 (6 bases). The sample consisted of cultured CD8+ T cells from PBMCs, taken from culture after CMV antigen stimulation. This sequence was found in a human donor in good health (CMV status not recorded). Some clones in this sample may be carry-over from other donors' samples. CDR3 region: CASSWSGERRAFF. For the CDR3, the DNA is TGTGCCAGTAGTTGGTCAGGGGAGCGGCGAGCTTTCTTT.